The 11 T cell receptor beta chains listed next were all sequenced from one sample in a study of blood T cell repertoires in COVID-19. Libraries were prepared by immunoSEQ multiplex PCR; TCRdb keeps only in-frame clonotypes and omits some of them. The sample lists tens of thousands of clones, around 74% occurring once. The specimen was peripheral blood. The receptors were sampled from a woman older than 75 with acute or convalescent COVID-19.

The chain is built from TRBV13 and TRBJ2-7; TRBD2 matches 10 bases. The CDR3 is made up of 20 amino acids. CDR1 is PRHDT, CDR2 FYEKMQ, per germline (reference sequence). V lost 0 bases and J lost 2; bases outside the gene matches: 16. This CDR3 reads CASSLGLPRGSGRAAYEQYF. In DNA, the CDR3 is TGTGCCAGCAGCTTAGGTCTTCCGCGAGGGAGCGGGAGGGCCGCCTACGAGCAGTACTTC.

J is TRBJ1-1 and V is TRBV6-4; 10 bases map to TRBD1. CDR1 and CDR2 (germline): MRHNA, SNTAGT. This CDR3 is built from 14 residues. The V gene end was trimmed by 2 bases and the J gene end by 4 bases; junction bases not matched to a gene: 1. CDR3 amino acids: CASSDRDRGTEAFF. The CDR3 bases are TGTGCCAGCAGTGACAGGGACAGGGGCACTGAAGCTTTCTTT.

V usage is TRBV28 and J usage is TRBJ1-5; 8 bases line up with TRBD1. This CDR3 contains 15 residues. Per germline, CDR1 MDHEN and CDR2 SYDVKM. V trimming: 6 bases; J trimming: 7 bases; junction bases outside the gene matches: 11. CDR3 residues: CASSLSRGRGQPQHF. In DNA form, the CDR3 reads TGTGCCAGCAGCCTAAGCAGGGGGCGCGGCCAGCCCCAGCATTTT.

The chain is built from TRBV4-2 and TRBJ2-1; 12 bases agree with TRBD2. J gave up 2 bases and V 0 bases, and 8 bases lay outside the gene matches. CDR1 is LGHNA, CDR2 YNFKEQ, per germline. This CDR3 contains 19 residues. CDR3 residues: CASSQDKGRTSGTYNEQFF. CDR3 coding DNA: TGTGCCAGCAGCCAAGACAAAGGAAGGACTAGCGGGACCTACAATGAGCAGTTCTTC.

Here the CDR3 reads CASSELQPQHF. The CDR3 nucleotides are TGTGCCAGCAGCGAACTTCAGCCCCAGCATTTT. The chain joins TRBV9 to TRBJ1-5; D is undetermined. The CDR3 length is 11 residues. Per germline, CDR1 SGDLS and CDR2 YYNGEE. V shed 3 bases and J shed 6 bases, with 4 bases lying between them.

There are a few counts of this clone. The chain combines TRBV21-1 with TRBJ1-4. TRBV21-1 counts as a pseudogene. The CDR3 totals 18 residues. Here the CDR3 DNA reads TGTGCCAGCAGCAAATTGGAGGTGCGGCTCTTGGCTTGGCTTGGACTGTTTTTT. Its protein product is CASSKLEVRLLAWLGLFF.

The J gene is TRBJ1-4, the V gene TRBV11-1; no clear D. CDR1 is SGHAT and CDR2 is FQDESV in the germline V gene (reference sequence). Trimming took off 5 bases at V and 5 bases at J, with 15 bases between the two ends. The CDR3 consists of 15 residues. CDR3 sequence: CASSPEGKQNEKLFF. The CDR3 nucleotides are TGTGCCAGCAGCCCCGAGGGCAAGCAGAATGAAAAACTGTTTTTT.

The J gene is TRBJ2-3, the V gene TRBV14; 9 nucleotides line up with TRBD2. Trimming at V came to 4 bases and at J to 4 bases, leaving 6 bases not matched to a gene. The length of the CDR3 is 15 residues. Germline CDR1 is SGHDN and CDR2 is FVKESK. The CDR3 nucleotides read TGTGCCAGCAGCCCCCGGGGACTAGCAGCAGATACGCAGTATTTT. Its translation: CASSPRGLAADTQYF.

The CDR3 protein is CASRTIRGRAAKNIQYF. In DNA, the CDR3 is TGTGCAAGTCGCACAATCAGGGGGAGAGCAGCCAAAAACATTCAGTACTTC. The chain uses TRBV12-2 and TRBJ2-4; the table's D call TRBD1 went unverified against the DNA. TRBV12-2 is listed as a pseudogene. The CDR3 totals 17 residues.

The V and J genes are TRBV2 and TRBJ2-2; a weak D match, TRBD1 (5 bases). With 5 bases removed from V and 1 base from J, the gap between germline ends came to 8 bases. Germline assignment: CDR1 SNHLY and CDR2 FYNNEI. There are 14 residues in the CDR3. DNA for the CDR3: TGTGCCAGCAGTCCCGGACAGAACACCGGGGAGCTGTTTTTT. Translation: CASSPGQNTGELFF.

J is TRBJ2-3 and V is TRBV7-9, with 13 nucleotides matching TRBD2. V lost 5 bases and J lost 2; bases outside the gene matches: 4. CDR3 length equals 16 residues. The V gene's germline CDR1 is SEHNR and CDR2 FQNEAQ (reference sequence). The CDR3 DNA is TGTGCCAGCAGCACCGGACTAGCGGGAGACACAGATACGCAGTATTTT. Its protein is CASSTGLAGDTDTQYF.